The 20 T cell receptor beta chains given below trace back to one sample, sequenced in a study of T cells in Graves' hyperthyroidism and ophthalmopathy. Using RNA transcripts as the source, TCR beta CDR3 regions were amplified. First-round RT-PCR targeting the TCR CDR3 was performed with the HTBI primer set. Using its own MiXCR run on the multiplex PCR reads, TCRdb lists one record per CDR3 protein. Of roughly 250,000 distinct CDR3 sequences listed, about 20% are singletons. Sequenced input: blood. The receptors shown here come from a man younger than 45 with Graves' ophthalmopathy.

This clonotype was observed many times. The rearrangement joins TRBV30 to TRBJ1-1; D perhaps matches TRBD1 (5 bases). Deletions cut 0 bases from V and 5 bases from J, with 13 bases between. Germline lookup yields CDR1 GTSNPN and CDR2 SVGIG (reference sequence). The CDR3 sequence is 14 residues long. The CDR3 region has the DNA TGTGCCTGGAGTGTTCTCGAGGGGCGGACTGAAGCTTTCTTT. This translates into CAWSVLEGRTEAFF. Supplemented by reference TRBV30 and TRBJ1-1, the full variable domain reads SQTIHQWPATLVQPVGSPLSLECTVEGTSNPNLYWYRQAAGRGLQLLFYSVGIGQISSEVPQNLSASRPQDRQFILSSKKLLLSDSGFYLCAWSVLEGRTEAFFGQGTRLTVV.

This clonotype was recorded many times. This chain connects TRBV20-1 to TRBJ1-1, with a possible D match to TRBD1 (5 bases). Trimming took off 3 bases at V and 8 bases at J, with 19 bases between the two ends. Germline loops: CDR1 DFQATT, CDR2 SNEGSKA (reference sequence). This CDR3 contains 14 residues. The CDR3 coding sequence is TGCAGTGCTAGCCCCAGGCAGGGAGGGGTAGAAGCTTTCTTT. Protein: CSASPRQGGVEAFF.

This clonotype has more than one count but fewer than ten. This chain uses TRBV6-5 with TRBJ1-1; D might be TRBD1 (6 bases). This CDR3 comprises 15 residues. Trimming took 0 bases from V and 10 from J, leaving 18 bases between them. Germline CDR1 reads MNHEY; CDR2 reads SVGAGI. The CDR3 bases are TGTGCCAGCAGTTACTCAGGGGGGCTGAGCAATAGAGCTTTCTTT. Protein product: CASSYSGGLSNRAFF.

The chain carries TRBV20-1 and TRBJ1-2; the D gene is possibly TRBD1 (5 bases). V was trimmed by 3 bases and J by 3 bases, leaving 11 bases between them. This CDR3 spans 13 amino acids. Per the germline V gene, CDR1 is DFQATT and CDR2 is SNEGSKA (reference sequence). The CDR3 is CSASSGADYGYTF. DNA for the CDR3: TGCAGTGCTAGTAGTGGGGCAGACTATGGCTACACCTTC.

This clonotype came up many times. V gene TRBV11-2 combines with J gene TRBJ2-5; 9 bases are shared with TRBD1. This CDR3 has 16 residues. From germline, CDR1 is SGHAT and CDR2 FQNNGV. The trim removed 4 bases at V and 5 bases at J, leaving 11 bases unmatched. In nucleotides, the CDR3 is TGTGCCAGCAGCTCCTCCGGGACAGGGACCCGCGAGACCCAGTACTTC. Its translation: CASSSSGTGTRETQYF.

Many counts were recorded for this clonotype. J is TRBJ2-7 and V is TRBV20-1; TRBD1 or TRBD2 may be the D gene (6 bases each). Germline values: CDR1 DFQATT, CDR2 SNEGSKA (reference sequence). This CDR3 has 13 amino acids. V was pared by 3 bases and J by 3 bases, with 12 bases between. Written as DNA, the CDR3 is TGCAGTGCTAGTGCGGGACACTTCTACGAGCAGTACTTC. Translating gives CSASAGHFYEQYF.

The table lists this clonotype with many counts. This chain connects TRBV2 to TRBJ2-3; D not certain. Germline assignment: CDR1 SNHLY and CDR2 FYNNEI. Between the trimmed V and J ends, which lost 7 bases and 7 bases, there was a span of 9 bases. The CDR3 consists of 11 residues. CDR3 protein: CASTRTYTQYF. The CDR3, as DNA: TGTGCCAGCACCAGGACCTATACGCAGTATTTT.

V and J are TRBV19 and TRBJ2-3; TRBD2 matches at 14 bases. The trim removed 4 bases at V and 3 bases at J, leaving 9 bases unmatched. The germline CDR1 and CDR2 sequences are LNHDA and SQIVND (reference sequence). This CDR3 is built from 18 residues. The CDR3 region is CASSRLAGGPVGTDTQYF. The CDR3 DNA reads TGTGCCAGTAGTAGACTAGCGGGAGGGCCAGTGGGTACAGATACGCAGTATTTT.

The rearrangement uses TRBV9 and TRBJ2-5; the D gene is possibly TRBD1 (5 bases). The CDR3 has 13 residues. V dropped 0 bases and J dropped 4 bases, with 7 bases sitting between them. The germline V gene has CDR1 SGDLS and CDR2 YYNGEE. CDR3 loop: CASSVDGAETQYF. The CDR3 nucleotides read TGTGCCAGCAGCGTAGATGGGGCAGAGACCCAGTACTTC.

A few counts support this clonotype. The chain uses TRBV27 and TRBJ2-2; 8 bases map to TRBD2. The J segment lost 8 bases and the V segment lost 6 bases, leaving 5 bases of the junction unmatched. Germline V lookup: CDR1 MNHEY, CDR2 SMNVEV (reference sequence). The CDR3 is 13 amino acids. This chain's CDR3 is CASRRSGSGELFF. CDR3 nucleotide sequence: TGTGCCAGCAGAAGGAGCGGGAGTGGGGAGCTGTTTTTT.

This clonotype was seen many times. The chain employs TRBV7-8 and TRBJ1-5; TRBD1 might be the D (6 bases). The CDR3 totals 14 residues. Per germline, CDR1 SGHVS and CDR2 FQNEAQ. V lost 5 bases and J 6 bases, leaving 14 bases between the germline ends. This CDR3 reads CASSGDGGVQPQHF. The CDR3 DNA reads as TGTGCCAGCAGCGGGGATGGGGGCGTTCAGCCCCAGCATTTT.

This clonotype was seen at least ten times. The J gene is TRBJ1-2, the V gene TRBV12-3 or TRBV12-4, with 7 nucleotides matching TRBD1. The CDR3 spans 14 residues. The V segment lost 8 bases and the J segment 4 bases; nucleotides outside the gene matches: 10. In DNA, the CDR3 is TGTGCCAGCGGATACCGGGACAGTTCCTATGGCTACACCTTC. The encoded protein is CASGYRDSSYGYTF.

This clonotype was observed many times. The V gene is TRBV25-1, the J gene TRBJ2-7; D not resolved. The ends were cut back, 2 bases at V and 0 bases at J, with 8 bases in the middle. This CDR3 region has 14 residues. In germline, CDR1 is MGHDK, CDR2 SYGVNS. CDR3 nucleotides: TGTGCCAGCAGTGAAGCGGCTCTCTCCTACGAGCAGTACTTC. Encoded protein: CASSEAALSYEQYF.

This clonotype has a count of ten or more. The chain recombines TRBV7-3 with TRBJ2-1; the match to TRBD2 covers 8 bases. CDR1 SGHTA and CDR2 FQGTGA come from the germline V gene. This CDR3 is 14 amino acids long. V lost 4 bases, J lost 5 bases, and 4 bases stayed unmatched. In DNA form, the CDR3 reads TGTGCCAGCAGCTCGGGACTAGGGCACAATGAGCAGTTCTTC. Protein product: CASSSGLGHNEQFF.

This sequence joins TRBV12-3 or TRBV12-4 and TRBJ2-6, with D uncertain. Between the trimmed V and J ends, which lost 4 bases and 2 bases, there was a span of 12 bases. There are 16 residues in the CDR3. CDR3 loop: CASSYTIAAGANVLTF. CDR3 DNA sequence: TGTGCCAGCAGTTACACTATAGCAGCTGGGGCCAACGTCCTGACTTTC.

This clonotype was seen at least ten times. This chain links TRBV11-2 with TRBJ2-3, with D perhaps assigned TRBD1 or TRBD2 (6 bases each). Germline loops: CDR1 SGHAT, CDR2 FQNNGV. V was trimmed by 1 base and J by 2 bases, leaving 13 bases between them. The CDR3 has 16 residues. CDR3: CASSLVGGGSTDTQYF. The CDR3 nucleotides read TGTGCCAGCAGCTTAGTAGGAGGGGGATCCACAGATACGCAGTATTTT.

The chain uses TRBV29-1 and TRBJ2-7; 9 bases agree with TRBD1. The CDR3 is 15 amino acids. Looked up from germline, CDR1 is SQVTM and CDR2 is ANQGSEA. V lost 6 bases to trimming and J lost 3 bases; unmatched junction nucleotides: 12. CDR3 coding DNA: TGCAGCGTCGCCGAGCGTAGGGGACAGGGCTACGAGCAGTACTTC. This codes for CSVAERRGQGYEQYF.

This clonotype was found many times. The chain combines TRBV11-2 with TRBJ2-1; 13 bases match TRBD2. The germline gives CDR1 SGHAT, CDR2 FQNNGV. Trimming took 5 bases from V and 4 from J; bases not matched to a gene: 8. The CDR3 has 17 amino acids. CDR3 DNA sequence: TGTGCCAGCAGCCCGTACGGGACTAGCGGGACATACAATGAGCAGTTCTTC. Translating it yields CASSPYGTSGTYNEQFF.

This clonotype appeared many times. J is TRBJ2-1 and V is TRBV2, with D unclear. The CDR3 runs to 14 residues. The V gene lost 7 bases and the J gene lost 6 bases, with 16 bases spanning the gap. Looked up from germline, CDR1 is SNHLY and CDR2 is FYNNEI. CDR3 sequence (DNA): TGTGCCAGCACTGAGGCACGCCCTAGCAATGAGCAGTTCTTC. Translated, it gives CASTEARPSNEQFF.

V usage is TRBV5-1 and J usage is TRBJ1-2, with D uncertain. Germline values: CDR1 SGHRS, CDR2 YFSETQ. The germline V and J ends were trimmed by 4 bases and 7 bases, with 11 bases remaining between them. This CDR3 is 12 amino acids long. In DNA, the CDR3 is TGCGCCAGCAGCAAGGCCGAGAGTGGCTACACCTTC. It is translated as CASSKAESGYTF. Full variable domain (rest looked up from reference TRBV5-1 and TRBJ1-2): KAGVTQTPRYLIKTRGQQVTLSCSPISGHRSVSWYQQTPGQGLQFLFEYFSETQRNKGNFPGRFSGRQFSNSRSEMNVSTLELGDSALYLCASSKAESGYTFGSGTRLTVV.